This is a list of T cell receptor beta chains from one sample in a study of T cells after yellow fever vaccination. TCRdb recomputed calls from the 5' RACE reads with MiXCR, one row per CDR3 protein. The repertoire has roughly 79,000 distinct CDR3 sequences, 7.3% of them found once; the top ten carry more than 25%. The sequencing used CD8+ T cells sorted from PBMCs, collected more than 8 days after the first yellow fever vaccination. The receptors derive from a man between 18 and 35 years old who received the YFV17D yellow fever vaccine. The CDR3 runs from the conserved cysteine through the conserved F or W. A D gene is named only where the DNA matches it firmly. Expanded clones get a size class; other rows say once, few or many, or leave the size out.

many,.,TRBJ2-1,TRBV5-1,CASSHLGGREQFF,TGCGCCAGCAGCCATTTAGGGGGGCGCGAGCAGTTCTTC
many,TRBD2,TRBJ2-5,TRBV29-1,CSVERGVSWETQYF,TGCAGCGTAGAGCGGGGGGTCTCCTGGGAGACCCAGTACTTC
many,.,TRBJ2-1,TRBV6-2/TRBV6-3,CASSQDSPYNEQFF,TGTGCCAGCAGCCAAGACTCCCCCTACAATGAGCAGTTCTTC
many,.,TRBJ1-5,TRBV28,CASCRGHQPQHF,TGTGCCAGCTGTAGGGGTCATCAGCCCCAGCATTTT
.,.,TRBJ2-3,TRBV24-1,CATSEETEITDTQYF,TGTGCCACCAGTGAGGAGACAGAGATCACAGATACGCAGTATTTT
many,TRBD1,TRBJ2-7,TRBV7-9,CASWRTGMEGEQYF,TGTGCCAGCTGGAGGACAGGGATGGAGGGCGAGCAGTACTTC
many,.,TRBJ2-5,TRBV27,CASSAGLEETQYF,TGTGCCAGCAGTGCAGGACTGGAAGAGACCCAGTACTTC
.,.,TRBJ1-6,TRBV19,CARDLNSPLHF,TGTGCCAGGGACTTAAATTCACCCCTCCACTTT
.,TRBD1,TRBJ2-2,TRBV7-9,CASSLARGPNTGELFF,TGTGCCAGCAGCTTAGCGAGGGGGCCGAACACCGGGGAGCTGTTTTTT
many,.,TRBJ2-3,TRBV20-1,CSARAFGDQSSDTQYF,TGCAGTGCTAGAGCCTTCGGCGACCAATCGTCTGATACGCAGTATTTT
many,TRBD2,TRBJ2-1,TRBV6-4,CASSDSAGGYNEQFF,TGTGCCAGCAGTGACTCAGCGGGGGGGTACAATGAGCAGTTCTTC
.,.,TRBJ1-2,TRBV12-3/TRBV12-4,CASRQTQNYGYTF,TGTGCCAGCCGACAGACGCAAAACTATGGCTACACCTTC
many,TRBD1,TRBJ2-2,TRBV6-1,CASSRQGSGELFF,TGTGCCAGCAGCCGACAGGGGTCCGGGGAGCTGTTTTTT
many,TRBD1,TRBJ2-3,TRBV28,CASRDRGRTDTQYF,TGTGCCAGCAGGGACAGGGGGCGCACAGATACGCAGTATTTT
.,.,TRBJ2-1,TRBV3-1,CASSLSINEQFF,TGTGCCAGCAGCTTATCAATCAATGAGCAGTTCTTC
many,.,TRBJ1-4,TRBV7-6,CASSLGFGRSGNEKLFF,TGTGCCAGCAGCTTAGGGTTCGGGCGGTCGGGTAATGAAAAACTGTTTTTT
many,.,TRBJ1-1,TRBV29-1,CSVVWGGTEAFF,TGCAGCGTCGTTTGGGGGGGAACTGAAGCTTTCTTT
many,.,TRBJ1-2,TRBV7-9,CASSLPGYGYTF,TGTGCCAGCAGCCTCCCGGGCTATGGCTACACCTTC
medium-sized,.,TRBJ1-2,TRBV21-1,CASPPGGTGGYTF,TGTGCCAGCCCGCCCGGCGGGACGGGTGGCTACACCTTC
few,TRBD1,TRBJ1-6,TRBV6-1,CASSKGTGGGSPLHF,TGTGCCAGCAGTAAAGGGACAGGGGGCGGATCACCCCTCCACTTT
few,.,TRBJ1-6,TRBV10-3,CAISEPWQNSPLHF,TGTGCCATCAGTGAGCCCTGGCAGAATTCACCCCTCCACTTT
many,.,TRBJ2-4,TRBV12-3/TRBV12-4,CASSLRGSSKNIQYF,TGTGCCAGCAGTTTGCGGGGATCTTCCAAAAACATTCAGTACTTC
few,TRBD2,TRBJ2-3,TRBV7-2,CASSSIAGGYTDTQYF,TGTGCCAGCAGCTCGATAGCGGGGGGGTACACAGATACGCAGTATTTT
many,.,TRBJ1-6,TRBV7-2,CASSLGSAGSPLHF,TGTGCCAGCAGCTTAGGAAGTGCTGGTTCACCCCTCCACTTT
few,.,TRBJ1-4,TRBV20-1,CCARDVWAAELNEKLFF,TGCTGTGCTAGAGATGTATGGGCGGCGGAGCTTAATGAAAAACTGTTTTTT
many,.,TRBJ2-2,TRBV7-6,CASSLGAPGTGELFF,TGTGCCAGCAGCTTGGGAGCACCGGGCACCGGGGAGCTGTTTTTT
few,.,TRBJ1-3,TRBV4-3,CASSQYRGNTIYF,TGCGCCAGCAGCCAGTACAGGGGAAACACCATATATTTT
many,.,TRBJ1-3,TRBV7-3,CASSLEAVSGNTIYF,TGTGCCAGCAGCTTAGAGGCCGTCTCTGGAAACACCATATATTTT
many,TRBD1,TRBJ1-1,TRBV7-6,CASSANQGAEAFF,TGTGCCAGCAGCGCCAACCAGGGGGCTGAAGCTTTCTTT
few,TRBD1,TRBJ2-5,TRBV4-1,CASSQETGGLGQETQYF,TGCGCCAGCAGCCAAGAGACAGGGGGTTTGGGGCAAGAGACCCAGTACTTC
many,.,TRBJ1-2,TRBV20-1,CSARAGTKGYTF,TGCAGTGCTAGAGCCGGGACGAAGGGCTACACCTTC
few,.,TRBJ2-1,TRBV9,CASSVALFDSYNEQFF,TGTGCCAGCAGCGTAGCTCTTTTTGACTCCTACAATGAGCAGTTCTTC
many,TRBD1,TRBJ1-6,TRBV4-1,CASSQEQGEESPLHF,TGCGCCAGCAGCCAAGAACAGGGGGAGGAATCACCCCTCCACTTT
many,.,TRBJ1-5,TRBV15,CATSRGPGNQPQHF,TGTGCCACCAGCCGCGGGCCTGGCAATCAGCCCCAGCATTTT
many,.,TRBJ2-5,TRBV7-9,CASAKYQETQYF,TGTGCCAGCGCGAAGTACCAAGAGACCCAGTACTTC
many,TRBD2,TRBJ2-3,TRBV3-1,CASSQVLGGGDTDTQYF,TGTGCCAGCAGCCAAGTACTTGGCGGGGGGGACACAGATACGCAGTATTTT